What follows are 15 T cell receptor beta chains derived from one specimen sequenced in a study of regulatory T cells in long-lasting Graves disease. Combining iRepertoire HTBI primers with Arm-PCR of CDR3 regions, the authors built TCR beta libraries. TCRdb reprocessed the multiplex PCR reads with MiXCR, giving one entry per CDR3 protein. The profile shows hundreds of thousands of distinct CDR3 sequences, 15% to 20% of them singletons. This sample's time point: newly diagnosed GD, antithyroid drugs for less than 3 months. Scientists built the TCR library using RNA that was extracted from PBMCs. This sample also belongs to another study, concerning T cells in Graves' hyperthyroidism and ophthalmopathy.

This specimen was peripheral blood mononuclear cells (PBMCs), taken at new diagnosis, from a patient treated with antithyroid drugs. These receptors were collected from a woman under 40 with Graves disease.

This clonotype was found a few times. A much larger clone lies one base from this, so it may be a read error. The CDR3: CSARINGLNTEAFF. The CDR3 nucleotides are TGCAGTGCTAGAATTAACGGATTGAACACTGAAGCTTTCTTT. The chain has TRBV20-1 and TRBJ1-1; D ambiguous. Trimming shortened V by 2 bases and J by 0 bases, and 10 bases separated the two germline ends. CDR1 is DFQATT, CDR2 SNEGSKA, per germline (reference sequence). This CDR3 has 14 amino acids.

This clonotype occurred a few times. V gene TRBV6-1 combines with J gene TRBJ1-3, with a tentative D call TRBD1 (5 bases). CDR1 MNHNS and CDR2 SASEGT come from the germline V gene. V lost 4 bases and J 0 bases, leaving 13 bases between the germline ends. There are 16 residues in the CDR3. CDR3 bases: TGTGCCAGCAGTGGGGGCGTATTACGCTCTGGAAACACCATATATTTT. This sequence encodes CASSGGVLRSGNTIYF.

This clonotype was found a few times. V is TRBV14 and J is TRBJ2-7; tentatively, D is TRBD2 (5 bases). The length of the CDR3 is 13 residues. V lost 4 bases and J 2 bases, leaving 9 bases between the germline ends. Looked up from germline, CDR1 is SGHDN and CDR2 is FVKESK. This CDR3 is CASSRVRAYEQYF. CDR3 DNA: TGTGCCAGCAGCCGGGTGAGGGCCTACGAGCAGTACTTC.

The V and J genes are TRBV7-2 and TRBJ1-1; TRBD1 might be the D (5 bases). This CDR3 spans 13 amino acids. Germline CDR1 and CDR2: SGHTA and FQGNSA. The ends were cut back, 3 bases at V and 5 bases at J, with 10 bases in the middle. CDR3 bases: TGTGCCAGCAGCTTCAGAGAGGGGACTGAAGCTTTCTTT. This codes for CASSFREGTEAFF.

The genes are TRBV15 and TRBJ1-5, with 9 bases that match TRBD1. The CDR3 runs to 17 residues. V was pared by 5 bases and J by 7 bases, with 15 bases of the junction left unmatched. Germline assignment: CDR1 LNHNV and CDR2 YYDKDF (reference sequence). CDR3 nucleotide sequence: TGTGCCACCAGCCCAGGGACAGGGAGAATCGTGGGCCAGCCCCAGCATTTT. It translates to CATSPGTGRIVGQPQHF.

This clonotype was seen repeatedly, ten times or more. The chain joins TRBV6-1 to TRBJ1-1; D gene ambiguous. CDR3 length: 14 amino acids. From germline, CDR1 is MNHNS and CDR2 SASEGT. V was trimmed by 8 bases and J by 6 bases, leaving 19 bases between them. The CDR3: CASRYDPGRAEAFF. The CDR3 DNA reads TGTGCCAGCCGCTACGATCCGGGGAGGGCTGAAGCTTTCTTT.

V and J are TRBV10-3 and TRBJ2-2; TRBD2 might be the D (6 bases). The CDR3 runs 14 residues. The ends were cut back, 10 bases at V and 0 bases at J, with 12 bases in the middle. Germline CDR1 is ENHRY and CDR2 is SYGVKD. CDR3 nucleotide sequence: TGTGCCACCGGGGGACGCGCGAACACCGGGGAGCTGTTTTTT. Amino acids: CATGGRANTGELFF.

This clonotype appeared many times. The genes are TRBV28 and TRBJ1-5; D is undetermined. This CDR3 region has 16 residues. With 1 base removed from V and 1 base from J, the gap between germline ends came to 11 bases. Germline V gene data show CDR1 as MDHEN and CDR2 as SYDVKM. The CDR3 is CASSLFGPGSNQPQHF. The CDR3 DNA sequence: TGTGCCAGCAGTTTATTTGGACCCGGGAGCAATCAGCCCCAGCATTTT. The full variable domain, its missing parts supplied by reference TRBV28 and TRBJ1-5, is DVKVTQSSRYLVKRTGEKVFLECVQDMDHENMFWYRQDPGLGLRLIYFSYDVKMKEKGDIPEGYSVSREKKERFSLILESASTNQTSMYLCASSLFGPGSNQPQHFGDGTRLSIL.

There are many counts of this clonotype. The chain uses TRBV11-2 and TRBJ1-1; D may be TRBD1 (6 bases). The CDR3 is 12 amino acids. Looked up from germline, CDR1 is SGHAT and CDR2 is FQNNGV. The V end lost 5 bases, the J end lost 8 bases, and 12 bases lay between the germline ends. The CDR3 protein is CASSHPGGEAFF. The CDR3 DNA sequence: TGTGCCAGCAGCCACCCGGGGGGCGAAGCTTTCTTT. The full variable domain, in which reference TRBV11-2 and TRBJ1-1 provide the parts outside the CDR3, is EAGVAQSPRYKIIEKRQSVAFWCNPISGHATLYWYQQILGQGPKLLIQFQNNGVVDDSQLPKDRFSAERLKGVDSTLKIQPAKLEDSAVYLCASSHPGGEAFFGQGTRLTVV.

The chain is built from TRBV19 and TRBJ1-1, with a weak D call TRBD1 (6 bases). The germline V gene encodes CDR1 LNHDA and CDR2 SQIVND (reference sequence). The CDR3 totals 14 residues. Trimming took 7 bases from V and 0 from J, leaving 12 bases between them. CDR3 protein: CASIGGQLNTEAFF. In nucleotides, the CDR3 is TGTGCCAGTATAGGAGGACAGCTGAACACTGAAGCTTTCTTT.

The rearrangement links TRBV28 to TRBJ2-3, with D unresolved. Trimming took off 5 bases at V and 2 bases at J, with 8 bases between the two ends. Germline V gene sequence: CDR1 MDHEN, CDR2 SYDVKM. This CDR3 region has 13 residues. The CDR3 is CASSPFYTDTQYF. The CDR3 DNA is TGTGCCAGCAGTCCGTTCTACACAGATACGCAGTATTTT. Full variable domain (remainder filled in from reference TRBV28 and TRBJ2-3): DVKVTQSSRYLVKRTGEKVFLECVQDMDHENMFWYRQDPGLGLRLIYFSYDVKMKEKGDIPEGYSVSREKKERFSLILESASTNQTSMYLCASSPFYTDTQYFGPGTRLTVL.

The sample holds many counts of this clonotype. The rearrangement links TRBV20-1 to TRBJ2-3; no clear D. The V gene lost 6 bases and the J gene lost 3 bases, with 10 bases spanning the gap. This CDR3 spans 12 amino acids. In germline, CDR1 is DFQATT, CDR2 SNEGSKA (reference sequence). CDR3: CSAIEVTDTQYF. In DNA form, the CDR3 reads TGCAGTGCAATAGAGGTGACAGATACGCAGTATTTT.

The sample holds many counts of this clonotype. The genes are TRBV6-1 and TRBJ2-5; D ambiguous. Germline V gene sequence: CDR1 MNHNS, CDR2 SASEGT. V lost 4 bases to trimming and J lost 4 bases, with 13 bases between them. This CDR3 comprises 14 residues. In nucleotides, the CDR3 is TGTGCCAGCAGTGTGACATCAAACCGAGAGACCCAGTACTTC. It encodes CASSVTSNRETQYF.

This clonotype was picked up many times. V is TRBV28 and J is TRBJ2-7; the D gene is possibly TRBD2 (5 bases). The CDR3 is made up of 15 amino acids. V shed 4 bases and J shed 0 bases, with 13 bases lying between them. Germline V gives CDR1 MDHEN, CDR2 SYDVKM. CDR3 in amino acids: CASSYHLGSSYEQYF. The DNA of the CDR3 is TGTGCCAGCAGTTACCACCTAGGGAGCTCCTACGAGCAGTACTTC.

The chain uses TRBV2 and TRBJ2-7; 9 bases match TRBD2. The CDR3 consists of 14 residues. The J segment lost 4 bases and the V segment lost 6 bases, leaving 7 bases of the junction unmatched. The germline V gene has CDR1 SNHLY and CDR2 FYNNEI. The CDR3 spells CASRLAGVKYEQYF. In DNA, the CDR3 is TGTGCCAGCAGATTAGCGGGAGTAAAGTACGAGCAGTACTTC.